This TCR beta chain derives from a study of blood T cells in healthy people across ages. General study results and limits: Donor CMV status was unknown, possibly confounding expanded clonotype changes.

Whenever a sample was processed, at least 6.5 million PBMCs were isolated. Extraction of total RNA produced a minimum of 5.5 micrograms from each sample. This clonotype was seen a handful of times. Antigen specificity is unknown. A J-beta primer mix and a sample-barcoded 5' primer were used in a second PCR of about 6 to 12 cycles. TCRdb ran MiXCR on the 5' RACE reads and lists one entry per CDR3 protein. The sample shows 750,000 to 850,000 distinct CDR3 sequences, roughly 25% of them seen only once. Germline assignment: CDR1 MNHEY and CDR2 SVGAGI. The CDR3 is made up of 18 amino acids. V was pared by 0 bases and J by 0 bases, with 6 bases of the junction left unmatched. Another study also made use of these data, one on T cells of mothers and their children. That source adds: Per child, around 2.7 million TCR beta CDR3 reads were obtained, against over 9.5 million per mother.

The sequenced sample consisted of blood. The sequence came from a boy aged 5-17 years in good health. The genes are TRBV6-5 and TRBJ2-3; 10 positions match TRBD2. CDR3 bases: TGTGCCAGCAGTTACTCAAAAACTAGCGGGGCGAGCACAGATACGCAGTATTTT. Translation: CASSYSKTSGASTDTQYF.